Listed below are T cell receptor beta chains from one sample, sequenced in a study of graft-versus-host responses after intestinal transplantation. These receptors have no identified antigens. Clones were read by immunoSEQ multiplex PCR, and TCRdb kept only the in-frame ones, dropping some. The sample gives 95,000 to 150,000 clones, roughly 96% of which show up once; roughly 3% is in the top ten. Sequencing used unstimulated CD8+ T cells sorted from spleen or lymph node cells, obtained before intestinal transplant. Receptors originate from a human donor who received an intestinal transplant. Each CDR3 is given with its conserved first and last residue. The D gene is left open where the match is weak. Clone sizes are given selectively: once, few, many, or a class where the clone is expanded.

>-|TRBD1|TRBJ2-1|TRBV7-9|13
TGTGCCAGCAGCTCCAACAGGGGTGATGAGCAGTTCTTC
CASSSNRGDEQFF
>-|TRBD1|TRBJ1-2|TRBV7-6|14
TGTGCCAGCAGCCCGCAGGGGGAAGGCTATGGCTACACCTTC
CASSPQGEGYGYTF
>-|TRBD2|TRBJ2-2|TRBV7-2|17
TGTGCCAGCAGCGACCCCTCCGGGAGGACGCCCACCGGGGAGCTGTTTTTT
CASSDPSGRTPTGELFF
>once|-|TRBJ1-6|TRBV5-6|14
TGTGCCAGCAGCGATGGGAGGGGGGTAGGACCCCTCCACTTT
CASSDGRGVGPLHF
>-|-|TRBJ1-5|TRBV7-2|16
TGTGCCAGCAGCTTGCTCGGTGGTGTTGGCAATCAGCCCCAGCATTTT
CASSLLGGVGNQPQHF
>-|-|TRBJ1-1|TRBV4-1|14
TGCGCCAGCAGCCTAGAGGGGGAGAACACTGAAGCTTTCTTT
CASSLEGENTEAFF
>few|-|TRBJ1-5|TRBV19|15
TGTGCCAGCCATTCCCCCGGAGGTCTCAATCAGCCCCAGCATTTT
CASHSPGGLNQPQHF
>-|-|TRBJ1-1|TRBV7-9|12
TGTGCCAGCAGCTTTTCGGACACTGAAGCTTTCTTT
CASSFSDTEAFF
>-|-|TRBJ1-6|TRBV6-5|13
TGTGCCAGCAGTCCCGACAGAAATTCACCCCTCCACTTT
CASSPDRNSPLHF
>-|TRBD2|TRBJ2-7|TRBV28|14
TGTGCCAGCGTGGAGCGGGAGGCCTCCTACGAGCAGTACTTC
CASVEREASYEQYF
>-|-|TRBJ1-1|TRBV6-5|12
TGTGCCAGCAGTCCAGGGAACACTGAAGCTTTCTTT
CASSPGNTEAFF
>-|TRBD2|TRBJ2-7|TRBV19|12
TGTGCCACTCTTAGCGGGTCCTACGAGCAGTACTTC
CATLSGSYEQYF
>-|TRBD1|TRBJ1-2|TRBV2|14
TGTGCCAGCAGGGGACAGGGGGATTATTTTGGCTACACCTTC
CASRGQGDYFGYTF
>-|-|TRBJ2-5|TRBV15|17
TGTGCCACCAGCAGAGATAGGGCAGGGGCCGACCTAGAGACCCAGTACTTC
CATSRDRAGADLETQYF
>-|-|TRBJ2-7|TRBV7-2|15
TGTGCCAGCAGCCCCCGGGAGGGGGCCTCCTACGAGCAGTACTTC
CASSPREGASYEQYF
>-|-|TRBJ2-7|TRBV28|14
TGTGCCAGCAGTTTACCCCCCCGGGCCTACGAGCAGTACTTC
CASSLPPRAYEQYF
>-|-|TRBJ2-7|TRBV14|14
TGTGCCAGCAGCCAAGGACTTGTCGTGGGGGAGCAGTACTTC
CASSQGLVVGEQYF
>-|TRBD1|TRBJ1-5|TRBV2|16
TGTGCCAGCCTGTTTAAACAGGGGGCACGCCCTGGGCCCCAGCATTTT
CASLFKQGARPGPQHF
>-|-|TRBJ1-4|TRBV27|15
TGTGCCAGCAGTCTACGGCCCCTCCGGGGTGAAAAACTGTTTTTT
CASSLRPLRGEKLFF
>-|TRBD2|TRBJ2-1|TRBV11-3|17
TGTGCCAGCAGCTTAGTCGGACTAGCGGGAGCATACAATGAGCAGTTCTTC
CASSLVGLAGAYNEQFF
>-|-|TRBJ2-3|TRBV28|14
TGTGCCAGCAGTCTAAGAACACGCACAGATACGCAGTATTTT
CASSLRTRTDTQYF
>-|-|TRBJ2-1|TRBV6-1|14
TGTGCCAGCAGTGAGGACAGAAGCTACAATGAGCAGTTCTTC
CASSEDRSYNEQFF
>-|-|TRBJ2-3|TRBV7-9|14
TGTGCCAGCAGCTTAGGGGCTAGCACAGATACGCAGTATTTT
CASSLGASTDTQYF
>-|TRBD1|TRBJ2-2|TRBV7-7|15
TGTGCCAGCAGCCAACAGGGGGGACACACCGGGGAGCTGTTTTTT
CASSQQGGHTGELFF
>-|-|TRBJ2-2|TRBV5-6|12
TGTGCCAGCAGTAGTGGGACCGGGGAGCTGTTTTTT
CASSSGTGELFF
>-|-|TRBJ2-7|TRBV9|16
TGTGCCAGCAGCGCCTCGTCCCATGGAGGGCCCTACGAGCAGTACTTC
CASSASSHGGPYEQYF
>-|TRBD2|TRBJ2-7|TRBV28|17
TGTGCCAGCAGTTTTAGGCTAGCGGGAGGGAGTGGATACGAGCAGTACTTC
CASSFRLAGGSGYEQYF
>-|-|TRBJ1-5|TRBV21-1|15
TGTGCCAGCAGCAAAGCCGGCAGGGATTGGCAGCCCCAGCATTTT
CASSKAGRDWQPQHF
>once|-|TRBJ2-2|TRBV4-1|19
TGCGCCAGCAGCCAAGCTTTGAGAACAAGGGGTCTGAACACCGGGGAGCTGTTTTTT
CASSQALRTRGLNTGELFF
>-|TRBD2|TRBJ2-5|TRBV4-3|17
TGCGCCAGCAGCCGAGGACTAGCGGGCCCTGTGGGGGAGACCCAGTACTTC
CASSRGLAGPVGETQYF
>-|TRBD2|TRBJ2-1|TRBV28|18
TGTGCCAGCAGTTTAACGCTAGCGGGAGGAGAATCCTACAATGAGCAGTTCTTC
CASSLTLAGGESYNEQFF
>-|TRBD1|TRBJ2-1|TRBV7-2|14
TGTGCCAGCAGCGCCTCAGACAGGGGGCTATTGCAGTTCTTC
CASSASDRGLLQFF
>-|-|TRBJ2-2|TRBV4-2|14
TGTGCCAGCAGCCAAGGAGCTTGGGTCGGGGAGCTGTTTTTT
CASSQGAWVGELFF
>-|-|TRBJ1-1|TRBV19|13
TGTGCCAGTAGTCCACGGCCGAACACTGAAGCTTTCTTT
CASSPRPNTEAFF
>-|TRBD2|TRBJ2-7|TRBV7-2|18
TGTGCCAGCAGCTTAGCTACAGCGGGAGCGGATCTAAGCTACGAGCAGTACTTC
CASSLATAGADLSYEQYF
>-|-|TRBJ2-3|TRBV7-8|14
TGTGCCAGCAGCTTCGGACTGCCAACAGATACGCAGTATTTT
CASSFGLPTDTQYF
>-|-|TRBJ1-6|TRBV19|14
TGTGCCAGTACTAAGGGGGGCGAAAATTCACCCCTCCACTTT
CASTKGGENSPLHF
>-|-|TRBJ1-1|TRBV5-6|13
TGTGCCAGCAGCTTCAGGGTTGACACTGAAGCTTTCTTT
CASSFRVDTEAFF
>few|-|TRBJ2-7|TRBV6-5|12
TGTGCCAGCAGCCCGGACACCTACGAGCAGTACTTC
CASSPDTYEQYF
>-|-|TRBJ2-7|TRBV28|14
TGTGCCAGCAGTTCCACAGGGACCCCCTACGAGCAGTACTTC
CASSSTGTPYEQYF
>-|TRBD2|TRBJ2-7|TRBV7-6|15
TGTGCCAGCACGCCCGCTAGCGGGTATTCCTACGAGCAGTACTTC
CASTPASGYSYEQYF
>-|-|TRBJ2-1|TRBV28|14
TGTGCCAGCAGTTCCTTTGGGGCCCTCAATGAGCAGTTCTTC
CASSSFGALNEQFF
>-|-|TRBJ1-2|TRBV5-5|15
TGTGCCAGCAGCTTACCGGATGGGAGGTACTATGGCTACACCTTC
CASSLPDGRYYGYTF
>-|-|TRBJ2-1|TRBV6-1|14
TGTGCCAGCAGTCAGGGGAGTCACTACAATGAGCAGTTCTTC
CASSQGSHYNEQFF
>-|-|TRBJ2-5|TRBV6-1|17
TGTGCCAGCAGTGAAGCGTCTACGGGGTGGGCGGCAGAGACCCAGTACTTC
CASSEASTGWAAETQYF
>once|-|TRBJ1-1|TRBV19|13
TGTGCCAGTAGTATATACCCGAGGGCTGAAGCTTTCTTT
CASSIYPRAEAFF
>-|-|TRBJ2-7|TRBV5-5|11
TGTGCCAGCAGCCTAAACTACGAGCAGTACTTC
CASSLNYEQYF
>-|-|TRBJ1-2|TRBV27|13
TGTGCCAGCAGTTTATCGTACAACTATGGCTACACCTTC
CASSLSYNYGYTF
>-|-|TRBJ1-2|TRBV7-8|12
TGTGCCAGCAGCCCAAACAACTATGGCTCCACCTTC
CASSPNNYGSTF
>-|-|TRBJ1-1|TRBV4-1|14
TGCGCCAGCAGCCAGCCCAGGATGAACACTGAAGCTTTCTTT
CASSQPRMNTEAFF
>-|TRBD1|TRBJ1-5|TRBV7-8|15
TGTGCCAGCAGCCCCCGACAGGGGTATTTTCAGCCCCAGCATTTT
CASSPRQGYFQPQHF
>-|-|TRBJ1-1|TRBV7-9|14
TGTGCCAGCAGCCCCGGTGGAATGAACACTGAAGCTTTCTTT
CASSPGGMNTEAFF
>-|-|TRBJ1-1|TRBV2|15
TGTGCCAGCAGTGAACGTGACAGGCAGGGCACTGAAGCCTTCTTT
CASSERDRQGTEAFF
>-|-|TRBJ1-1|TRBV29-1|13
TGCAGCGTTGAAAGGGACGGAAACACTGAAGCTTTCTTT
CSVERDGNTEAFF
>-|TRBD2|TRBJ2-5|TRBV7-9|16
TGTGCCAGCAGCCTTCAACTAGCGGGAGGACGGGAGACCCAGTACTTC
CASSLQLAGGRETQYF